The following is a TCR beta chain sequence with its context. This CDR3 has 16 residues. Germline trimming cut 2 bases from V and 0 bases from J; bases unmatched to any gene: 4. CDR1 MGHDK and CDR2 SYGVNS come from the germline V gene. In the authors' methods: In the immunoSEQ data, sequences were junction-only and lacked quality scores, so filtering differed. Some clones are missing from TCRdb's copy, which holds only in-frame ones; the method was immunoSEQ multiplex PCR. D and trimming were read from the DNA, whereas the V and J calls and clone size are those reported in that table. This table holds 95,000 to 120,000 clones, under 70% found once. This record belongs to a study of shared clonotypes between healthy human individuals. Donors were healthy HIV-negative adults without recently reported acute infections or vaccinations.

Sequencing was done on a sample of memory CD8+ T cells sorted from blood. Regarding subset: CD45RO+ cells pooled with CCR7-negative TemRA cells. The chain recombines TRBV25-1 with TRBJ2-1, with TRBD2 matching 7 bases. The sequence derives from a woman aged 30 to 39 in good health. The CDR3 coding sequence is TGTGCCAGCAGTGAAGGTCGGACTAGCTCCTACAATGAGCAGTTCTTC. Amino acids: CASSEGRTSSYNEQFF. Supplemented by reference TRBV25-1 and TRBJ2-1, the full variable domain reads EADIYQTPRYLVIGTGKKITLECSQTMGHDKMYWYQQDPGMELHLIHYSYGVNSTEKGDLSSESTVSRIRTEHFPLTLESARPSHTSQYLCASSEGRTSSYNEQFFGPGTRLTVL.